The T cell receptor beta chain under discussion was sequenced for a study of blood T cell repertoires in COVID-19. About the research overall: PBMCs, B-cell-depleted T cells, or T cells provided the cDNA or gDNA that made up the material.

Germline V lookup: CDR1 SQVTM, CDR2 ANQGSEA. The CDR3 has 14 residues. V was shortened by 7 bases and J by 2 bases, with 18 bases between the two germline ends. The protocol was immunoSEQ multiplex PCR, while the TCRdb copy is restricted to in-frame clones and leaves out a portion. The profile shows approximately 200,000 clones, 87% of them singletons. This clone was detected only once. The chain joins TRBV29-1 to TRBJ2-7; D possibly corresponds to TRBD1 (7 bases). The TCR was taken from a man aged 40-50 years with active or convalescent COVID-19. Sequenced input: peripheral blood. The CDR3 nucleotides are TGCAGCGCCTCAGGCGGGGACAGTACCTACGAGCAGTACTTC. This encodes CSASGGDSTYEQYF.